A single sample is the source of the 14 T cell receptor beta chains below, sequenced in a study of shared clonotypes between healthy human individuals (dated by TCRdb to 2018 to 2020). Library method: the immunoSEQ multiplex PCR assay. In its TCRdb copy, this immuneACCESS table keeps in-frame sequences only and misses some clones. Where compared with another copy, unresolved V genes explain less than half of these, and the others have no known cause. The sample table records 2 million to 3 million clones; approximately 93% of these occur just once. The top ten constitute 0.36% of the sample. Sample: naive CD4+ T cells from PBMCs. The cell subset or site tag for this specimen amounts to: CD45RA+ positively selected. Receptor source: a young man in good health. Some clones in this sample may be carry-over from other donors' samples.

This clone was seen more than once but under ten times. Distinct nucleotide sequences in the sample also encode this CDR3. This chain connects TRBV28 to TRBJ1-1; D is possibly TRBD1 (6 bases). CDR1 is MDHEN and CDR2 is SYDVKM in the germline V gene. Trimming took off 2 bases at V and 5 bases at J, with 6 bases between the two ends. The CDR3 consists of 12 residues. The CDR3 spells CASSLRGTEAFF. Here the CDR3 DNA reads TGTGCCAGCAGTTTAAGGGGGACTGAAGCTTTCTTT.

Comments on this clone: The same CDR3 is also encoded by other DNA sequences in this sample. The chain is built from TRBV5-1 and TRBJ1-1; no reliable D call. The germline CDR1 and CDR2 sequences are SGHRS and YFSETQ. The V end lost 2 bases, the J end lost 1 base, and 6 bases lay between the germline ends. There are 13 residues in the CDR3. CDR3 protein: CASSFAGNTEAFF. CDR3 nucleotides: TGCGCCAGCAGCTTTGCAGGGAACACTGAAGCTTTCTTT.

V gene TRBV15 combines with J gene TRBJ2-3; maybe TRBD2 (5 bases). V was pared by 5 bases and J by 3 bases, with 9 bases between. Germline V gene data show CDR1 as LNHNV and CDR2 as YYDKDF (reference sequence). The CDR3 has 13 residues. This chain's CDR3 is CATSSRTTDTQYF. The CDR3 nucleotides are TGTGCCACCAGCTCTCGGACTACAGATACGCAGTATTTT.

The rearrangement uses TRBV5-4 and TRBJ2-5, with D perhaps matching TRBD1 (6 bases). The CDR3 is 14 residues long. CDR1 is SGHNT, CDR2 YYREEE, per germline (reference sequence). With 1 base removed from V and 6 bases from J, the gap between germline ends came to 13 bases. In DNA, the CDR3 is TGTGCCAGCAGCTTGACAGGGTTCGGAAAGACCCAGTACTTC. Translating gives CASSLTGFGKTQYF.

The chain employs TRBV5-1 and TRBJ2-3; 10 bases fit TRBD2. The J segment lost 5 bases and the V segment lost 0 bases, leaving 9 bases of the junction unmatched. CDR1 is SGHRS, CDR2 YFSETQ, per germline. The CDR3 loop spans 17 amino acids. The CDR3 is CASSLEASGRGVDTQYF. In DNA form, the CDR3 reads TGCGCCAGCAGCTTGGAGGCAAGCGGGAGGGGCGTAGATACGCAGTATTTT. Variable domain in full (rest from reference TRBV5-1 and TRBJ2-3): KAGVTQTPRYLIKTRGQQVTLSCSPISGHRSVSWYQQTPGQGLQFLFEYFSETQRNKGNFPGRFSGRQFSNSRSEMNVSTLELGDSALYLCASSLEASGRGVDTQYFGPGTRLTVL.

V usage is TRBV9 and J usage is TRBJ2-7; 10 bases line up with TRBD1. The CDR3 runs 15 residues. Losses at the gene ends were 4 bases for V and 2 bases for J; bases not matched to a gene: 6. Per the germline V gene, CDR1 is SGDLS and CDR2 is YYNGEE. For the CDR3, the DNA is TGTGCCAGCAGCAGGACAGGGGGATTAGCCTACGAGCAGTACTTC. It specifies CASSRTGGLAYEQYF.

There are a few counts of this clone. The sample carries other DNA sequences with the same CDR3. The chain employs TRBV5-1 and TRBJ2-5; D not certain. V shed 4 bases and J shed 1 base, with 5 bases lying between them. CDR3 size: 12 residues. Germline V CDR1 and CDR2: SGHRS, YFSETQ. The CDR3 DNA sequence: TGCGCCAGCAGCCCCAGCCAAGAGACCCAGTACTTC. This encodes CASSPSQETQYF.

This chain uses TRBV19 with TRBJ1-5; D unclear. V was shortened by 7 bases and J by 1 base, with 17 bases between the two germline ends. Germline values: CDR1 LNHDA, CDR2 SQIVND (reference sequence). The CDR3 sequence is 16 residues long. DNA for the CDR3: TGTGCCAGTAACGAATTTTCGAGTAGGAGCAATCAGCCCCAGCATTTT. It is translated as CASNEFSSRSNQPQHF. The whole variable domain, filled in from reference TRBV19 and TRBJ1-5, reads DGGITQSPKYLFRKEGQNVTLSCEQNLNHDAMYWYRQDPGQGLRLIYYSQIVNDFQKGDIAEGYSVSREKKESFPLTVTSAQKNPTAFYLCASNEFSSRSNQPQHFGDGTRLSIL.

In this sample, this clone turned up once. This sequence joins TRBV18 and TRBJ2-1, with D tentatively TRBD2 (6 bases). Trimming left V 3 bases short and J 8 bases short, with 14 bases between. This CDR3 has 14 amino acids. CDR1 and CDR2 from the germline V gene are KGHSH and LQKENI. The CDR3 DNA reads as TGTGCCAGCTCACCGCGGCGGGGCGGGGATGAGCAGTTCTTC. Translating gives CASSPRRGGDEQFF.

This clone was picked up one time. Other DNA sequences in this specimen translate into the identical CDR3. The V gene is TRBV9, the J gene TRBJ1-4; no definite D call. The V gene's germline CDR1 is SGDLS and CDR2 YYNGEE. Deletions cut 0 bases from V and 2 bases from J, with 5 bases between. The CDR3 consists of 14 residues. This CDR3 reads CASSVGRTNEKLFF. DNA of the CDR3: TGTGCCAGCAGCGTAGGGAGGACTAATGAAAAACTGTTTTTT.

The chain uses TRBV18 and TRBJ1-1; 7 bases are shared with TRBD1. Looked up from germline, CDR1 is KGHSH and CDR2 is LQKENI. The ends lost 6 bases at V and 3 bases at J; junction bases unmatched: 7. The CDR3 length is 14 residues. CDR3 amino acids: CASSETQGDTEAFF. The CDR3 bases are TGTGCCAGCTCGGAAACTCAGGGGGACACTGAAGCTTTCTTT.

The count of this clone is one. This chain links TRBV7-2 with TRBJ1-1, with 9 bases identical to TRBD1. J was trimmed by 6 bases and V by 1 base; bases with no gene match: 6. Germline V gene sequence: CDR1 SGHTA, CDR2 FQGNSA. The CDR3 has 15 residues. CDR3 in DNA: TGTGCCAGCAGCTTAGTAGGACAGGGGACCGCTGAAGCTTTCTTT. Amino acid sequence: CASSLVGQGTAEAFF.

This clone was observed a few times. In the same sample, other DNA sequences code for this CDR3. This sequence joins TRBV11-2 and TRBJ1-1, with D unclear. This CDR3 has 11 residues. Trimming removed 3 bases from V and 7 bases from J, with 6 bases in between. Germline loops: CDR1 SGHAT, CDR2 FQNNGV. CDR3 region: CASSFRGEAFF. In DNA, the CDR3 is TGTGCCAGCAGCTTCCGGGGTGAAGCTTTCTTT. Using reference TRBV11-2 and TRBJ1-1 for the parts outside the CDR3, the full variable domain is EAGVAQSPRYKIIEKRQSVAFWCNPISGHATLYWYQQILGQGPKLLIQFQNNGVVDDSQLPKDRFSAERLKGVDSTLKIQPAKLEDSAVYLCASSFRGEAFFGQGTRLTVV.

The chain joins TRBV7-2 to TRBJ1-1; D call uncertain. This CDR3 spans 13 amino acids. Trimming stripped 5 bases from V and 5 bases from J, with 12 bases between. Germline V gene data show CDR1 as SGHTA and CDR2 as FQGNSA. The CDR3 nucleotides read TGTGCCAGCAGCCCGGGGAGATTAACTGAAGCTTTCTTT. Amino acid sequence: CASSPGRLTEAFF. The full variable domain, with the rest looked up from reference TRBV7-2 and TRBJ1-1, is GAGVSQSPSNKVTEKGKDVELRCDPISGHTALYWYRQSLGQGLEFLIYFQGNSAPDKSGLPSDRFSAERTGGSVSTLTIQRTQQEDSAVYLCASSPGRLTEAFFGQGTRLTVV.